Sequencing of this T cell receptor (beta chain) was carried out in a study of control samples from healthy donors and cancer patients. CDR1 is SGHDN and CDR2 is FVKESK in the germline V gene. This CDR3 is 17 amino acids long. V lost 3 bases and J lost 4, with 19 bases in between. TCRdb keeps only in-frame clones here, not all; method: immunoSEQ multiplex PCR. The table records around 29,000 clones, 79% of them present only once. The sequence was collected from a man between 60 and 75 years old with head and neck cancer. Sequenced input: PBMCs. The chain links TRBV14 to TRBJ2-1; the D gene is possibly TRBD2 (5 bases). The CDR3 sequence is CASSQIGAASPYNEQFF. As DNA, the CDR3 is TGTGCCAGCAGCCAGATCGGAGCGGCTAGCCCTTACAATGAGCAGTTCTTC.